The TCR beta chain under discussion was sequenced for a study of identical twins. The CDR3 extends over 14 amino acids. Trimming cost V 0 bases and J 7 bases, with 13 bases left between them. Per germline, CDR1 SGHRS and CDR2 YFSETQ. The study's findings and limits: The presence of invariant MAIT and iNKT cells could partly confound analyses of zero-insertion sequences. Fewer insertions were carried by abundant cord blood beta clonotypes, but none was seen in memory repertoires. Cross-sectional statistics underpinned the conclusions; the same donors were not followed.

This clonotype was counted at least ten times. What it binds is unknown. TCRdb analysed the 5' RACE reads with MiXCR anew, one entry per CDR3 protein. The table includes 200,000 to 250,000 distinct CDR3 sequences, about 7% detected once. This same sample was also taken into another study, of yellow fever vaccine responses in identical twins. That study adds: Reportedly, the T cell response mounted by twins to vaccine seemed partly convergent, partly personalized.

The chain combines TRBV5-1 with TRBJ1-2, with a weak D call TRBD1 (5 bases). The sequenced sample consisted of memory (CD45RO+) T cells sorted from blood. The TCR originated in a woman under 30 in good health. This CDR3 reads CASSLDTGGSGYTF. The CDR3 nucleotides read TGCGCCAGCAGCTTGGATACAGGAGGCTCTGGCTACACCTTC.